The present entry profiles one TCR beta chain with its context. This record belongs to a study of blood T cells in healthy people across ages. The use of a sample-barcoded 5' primer and a J-beta primer mix characterized a second PCR of about 6 to 12 cycles. TCRdb re-called the 5' RACE reads through MiXCR, storing one row per CDR3 protein. The sample has hundreds of thousands of distinct CDR3 sequences, approximately 52% seen once. The ends lost 6 bases at V and 5 bases at J; junction bases unmatched: 7. Germline-derived CDR1 and CDR2 are SQVTM and ANQGSEA. The CDR3 runs 13 residues. This chain joins TRBV29-1 and TRBJ2-7; TRBD1 matches at 10 bases. The sequencing input was blood. The receptor was derived from a woman of 80 years or more in good health. The CDR3 is CSVPRDRGDEQYF. The CDR3 bases are TGCAGCGTACCCCGGGACAGGGGCGACGAGCAGTACTTC.